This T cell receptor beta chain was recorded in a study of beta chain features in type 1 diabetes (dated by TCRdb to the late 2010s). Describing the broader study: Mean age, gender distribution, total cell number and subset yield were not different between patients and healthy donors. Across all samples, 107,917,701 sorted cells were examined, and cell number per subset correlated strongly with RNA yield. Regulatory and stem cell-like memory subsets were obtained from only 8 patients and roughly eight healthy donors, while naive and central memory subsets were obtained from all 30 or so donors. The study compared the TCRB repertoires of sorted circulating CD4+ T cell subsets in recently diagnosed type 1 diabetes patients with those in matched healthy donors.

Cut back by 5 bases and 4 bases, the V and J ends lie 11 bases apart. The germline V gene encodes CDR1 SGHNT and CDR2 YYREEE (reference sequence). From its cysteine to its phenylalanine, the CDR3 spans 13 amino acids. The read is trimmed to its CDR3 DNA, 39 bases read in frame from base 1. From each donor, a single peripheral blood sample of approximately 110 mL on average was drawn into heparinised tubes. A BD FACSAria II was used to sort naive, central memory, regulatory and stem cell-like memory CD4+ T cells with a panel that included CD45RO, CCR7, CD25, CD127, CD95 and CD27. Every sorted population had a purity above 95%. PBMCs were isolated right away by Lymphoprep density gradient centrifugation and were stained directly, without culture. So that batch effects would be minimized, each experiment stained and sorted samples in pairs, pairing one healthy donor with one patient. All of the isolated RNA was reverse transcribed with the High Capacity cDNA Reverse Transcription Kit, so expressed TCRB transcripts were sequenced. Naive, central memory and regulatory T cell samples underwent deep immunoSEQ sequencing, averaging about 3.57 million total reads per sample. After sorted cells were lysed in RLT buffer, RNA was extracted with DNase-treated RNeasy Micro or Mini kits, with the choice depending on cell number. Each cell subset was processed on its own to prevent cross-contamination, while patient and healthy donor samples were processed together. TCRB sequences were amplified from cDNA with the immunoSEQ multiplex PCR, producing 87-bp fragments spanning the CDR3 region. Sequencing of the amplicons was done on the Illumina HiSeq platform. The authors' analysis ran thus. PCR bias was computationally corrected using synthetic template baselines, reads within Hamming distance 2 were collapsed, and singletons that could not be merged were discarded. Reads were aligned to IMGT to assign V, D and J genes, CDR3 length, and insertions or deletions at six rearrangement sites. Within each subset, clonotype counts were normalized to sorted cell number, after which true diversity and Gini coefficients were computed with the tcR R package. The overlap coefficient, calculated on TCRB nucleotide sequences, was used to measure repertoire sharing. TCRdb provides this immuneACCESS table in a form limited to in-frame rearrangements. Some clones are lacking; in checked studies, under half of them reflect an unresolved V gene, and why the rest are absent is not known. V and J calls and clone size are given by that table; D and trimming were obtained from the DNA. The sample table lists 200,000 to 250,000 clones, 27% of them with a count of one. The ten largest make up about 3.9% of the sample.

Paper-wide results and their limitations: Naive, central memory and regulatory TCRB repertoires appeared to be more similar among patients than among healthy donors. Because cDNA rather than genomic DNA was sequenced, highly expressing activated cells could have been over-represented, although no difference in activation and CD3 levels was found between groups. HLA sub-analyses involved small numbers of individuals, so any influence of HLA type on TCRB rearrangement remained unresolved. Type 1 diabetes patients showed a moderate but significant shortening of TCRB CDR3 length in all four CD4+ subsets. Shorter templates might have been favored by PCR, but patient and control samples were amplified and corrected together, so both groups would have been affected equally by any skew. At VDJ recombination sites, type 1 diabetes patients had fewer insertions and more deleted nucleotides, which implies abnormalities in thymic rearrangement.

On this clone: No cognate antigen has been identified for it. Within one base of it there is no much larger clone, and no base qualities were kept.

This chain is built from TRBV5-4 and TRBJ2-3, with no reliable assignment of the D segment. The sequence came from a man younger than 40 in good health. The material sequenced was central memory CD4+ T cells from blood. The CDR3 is CASRSHGSDTQYF. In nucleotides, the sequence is TGTGCCAGCAGATCACACGGCTCAGATACGCAGTATTTT.